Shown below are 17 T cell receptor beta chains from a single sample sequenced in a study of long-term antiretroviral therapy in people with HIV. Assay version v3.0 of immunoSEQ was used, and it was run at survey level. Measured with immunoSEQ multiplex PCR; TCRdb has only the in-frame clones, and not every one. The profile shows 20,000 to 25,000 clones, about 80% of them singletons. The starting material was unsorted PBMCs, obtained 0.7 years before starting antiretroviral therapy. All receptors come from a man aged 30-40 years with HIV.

This CDR3 reads CASSQTGAHYEQYF. The CDR3 DNA follows: TGTGCCAGCAGTCAGACAGGTGCCCACTACGAGCAGTACTTC. The V and J genes are TRBV6-5 and TRBJ2-7, with TRBD1 as a possible D gene (6 bases). The germline V and J ends were trimmed by 5 bases and 3 bases, with 14 bases remaining between them. The germline gives CDR1 MNHEY, CDR2 SVGAGI. The CDR3 consists of 14 residues.

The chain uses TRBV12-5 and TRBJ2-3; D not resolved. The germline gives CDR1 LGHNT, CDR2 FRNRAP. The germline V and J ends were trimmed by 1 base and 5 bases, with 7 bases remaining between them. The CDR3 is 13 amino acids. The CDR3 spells CASGLGSRDTQYF. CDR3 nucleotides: TGTGCTAGTGGTTTGGGCAGTAGAGATACGCAGTATTTT.

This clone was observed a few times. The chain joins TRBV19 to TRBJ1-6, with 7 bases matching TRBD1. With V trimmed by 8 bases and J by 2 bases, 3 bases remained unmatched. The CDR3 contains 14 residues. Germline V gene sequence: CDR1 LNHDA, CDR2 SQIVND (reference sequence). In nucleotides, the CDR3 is TGTGCCAGTGGGACAGAAACCTATAATTCACCCCTCCACTTT. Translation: CASGTETYNSPLHF.

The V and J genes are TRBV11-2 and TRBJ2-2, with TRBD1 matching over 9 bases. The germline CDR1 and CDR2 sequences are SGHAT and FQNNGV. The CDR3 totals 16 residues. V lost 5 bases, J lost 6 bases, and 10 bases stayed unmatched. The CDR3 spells CASSPTPWTGAGELFF. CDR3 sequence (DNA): TGTGCCAGCAGCCCCACGCCCTGGACAGGGGCCGGGGAGCTGTTTTTT.

CDR3 coding DNA: TGTGCCACCACCCGGGCCCACGGGAATGAGCAGTTCTTC. Residues: CATTRAHGNEQFF. The V gene is TRBV6-5, the J gene TRBJ2-1; D gene uncertain. The CDR3 spans 13 residues. Trimming cost V 10 bases and J 7 bases, with 17 bases left between them. Germline lookup yields CDR1 MNHEY and CDR2 SVGAGI.

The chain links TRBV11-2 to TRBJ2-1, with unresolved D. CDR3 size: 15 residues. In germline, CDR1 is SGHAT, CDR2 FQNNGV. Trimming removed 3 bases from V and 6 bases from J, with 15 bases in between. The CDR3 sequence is CASSFTADTSNEQFF. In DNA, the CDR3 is TGTGCCAGCAGCTTTACCGCCGACACCTCCAATGAGCAGTTCTTC.

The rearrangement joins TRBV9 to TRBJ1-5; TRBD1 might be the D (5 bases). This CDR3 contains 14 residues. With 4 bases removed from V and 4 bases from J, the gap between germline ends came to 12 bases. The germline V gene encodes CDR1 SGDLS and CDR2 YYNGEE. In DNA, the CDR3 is TGTGCCAGCAGCTCCCAAGGGGAAAATCAGCCCCAGCATTTT. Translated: CASSSQGENQPQHF.

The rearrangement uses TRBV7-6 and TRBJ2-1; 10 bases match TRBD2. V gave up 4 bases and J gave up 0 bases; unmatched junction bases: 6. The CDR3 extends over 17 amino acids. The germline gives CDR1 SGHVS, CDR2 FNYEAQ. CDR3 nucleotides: TGTGCCAGCAGCTCCCTACTAGCGGGGAGCTCCTACAATGAGCAGTTCTTC. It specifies CASSSLLAGSSYNEQFF.

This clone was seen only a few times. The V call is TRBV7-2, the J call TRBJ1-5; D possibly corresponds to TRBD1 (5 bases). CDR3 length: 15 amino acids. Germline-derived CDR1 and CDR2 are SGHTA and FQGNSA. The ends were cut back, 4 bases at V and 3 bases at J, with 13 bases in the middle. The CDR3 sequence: CASSSSGYANQPQHF. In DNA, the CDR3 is TGTGCCAGCAGCTCTTCAGGGTATGCCAATCAGCCCCAGCATTTT. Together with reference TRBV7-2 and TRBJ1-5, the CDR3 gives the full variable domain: GAGVSQSPSNKVTEKGKDVELRCDPISGHTALYWYRQSLGQGLEFLIYFQGNSAPDKSGLPSDRFSAERTGGSVSTLTIQRTQQEDSAVYLCASSSSGYANQPQHFGDGTRLSIL.

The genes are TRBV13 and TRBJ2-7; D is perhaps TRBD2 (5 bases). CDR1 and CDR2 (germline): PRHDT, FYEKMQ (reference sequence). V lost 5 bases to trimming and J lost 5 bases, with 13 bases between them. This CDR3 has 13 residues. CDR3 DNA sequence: TGTGCCAGCAGCCCATCGAGGGTCCACGAGCAGTACTTC. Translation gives CASSPSRVHEQYF.

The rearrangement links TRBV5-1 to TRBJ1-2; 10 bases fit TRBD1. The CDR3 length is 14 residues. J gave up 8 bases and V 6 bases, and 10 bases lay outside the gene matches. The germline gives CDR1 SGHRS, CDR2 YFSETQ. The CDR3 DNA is TGCGCCAGCACCCTACCCGGGACAGGGGTGGGCTACACCTTC. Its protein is CASTLPGTGVGYTF. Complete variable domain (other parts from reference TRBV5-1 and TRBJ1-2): KAGVTQTPRYLIKTRGQQVTLSCSPISGHRSVSWYQQTPGQGLQFLFEYFSETQRNKGNFPGRFSGRQFSNSRSEMNVSTLELGDSALYLCASTLPGTGVGYTFGSGTRLTVV.

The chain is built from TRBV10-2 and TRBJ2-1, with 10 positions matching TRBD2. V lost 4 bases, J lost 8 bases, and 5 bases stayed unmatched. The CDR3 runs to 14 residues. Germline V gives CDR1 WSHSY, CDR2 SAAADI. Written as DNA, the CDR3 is TGCGCCAGCAGTGCGACTAGCGGGCTCGATGAGCAGTTCTTC. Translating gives CASSATSGLDEQFF.

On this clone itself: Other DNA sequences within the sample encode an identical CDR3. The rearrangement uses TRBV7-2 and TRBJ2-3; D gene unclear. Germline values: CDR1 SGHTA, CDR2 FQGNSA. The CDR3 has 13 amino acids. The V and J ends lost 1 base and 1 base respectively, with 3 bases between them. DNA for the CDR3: TGTGCCAGCAGCTTAGATCGCACAGATACGCAGTATTTT. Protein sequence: CASSLDRTDTQYF.

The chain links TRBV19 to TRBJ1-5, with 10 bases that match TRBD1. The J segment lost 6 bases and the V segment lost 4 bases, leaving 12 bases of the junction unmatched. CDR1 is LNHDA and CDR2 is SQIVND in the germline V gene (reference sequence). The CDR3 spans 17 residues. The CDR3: CASSNEKGQGRIQPQHF. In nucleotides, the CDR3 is TGTGCCAGTAGTAACGAGAAGGGACAGGGGAGGATTCAGCCCCAGCATTTT.

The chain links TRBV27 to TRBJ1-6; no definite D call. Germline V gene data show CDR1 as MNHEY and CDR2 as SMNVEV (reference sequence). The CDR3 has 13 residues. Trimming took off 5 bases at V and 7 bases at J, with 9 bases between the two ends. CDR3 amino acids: CASSARRNSPLHF. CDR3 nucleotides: TGTGCCAGCAGTGCTCGACGGAATTCACCCCTCCACTTT.

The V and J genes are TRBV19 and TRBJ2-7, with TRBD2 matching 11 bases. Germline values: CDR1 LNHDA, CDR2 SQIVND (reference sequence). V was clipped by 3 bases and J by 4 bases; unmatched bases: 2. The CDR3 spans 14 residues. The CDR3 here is CASSITSGSYEQYF. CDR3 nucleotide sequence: TGTGCCAGTAGTATTACTAGCGGGAGTTACGAGCAGTACTTC.

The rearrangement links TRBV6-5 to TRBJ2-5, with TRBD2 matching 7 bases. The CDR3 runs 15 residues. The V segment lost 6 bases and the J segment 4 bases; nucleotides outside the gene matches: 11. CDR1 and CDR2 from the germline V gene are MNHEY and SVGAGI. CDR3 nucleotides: TGTGCCAGCAGCCGTACTAGCGTGGGAGGAGAGACCCAGTACTTC. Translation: CASSRTSVGGETQYF.